The next 31 T cell receptor beta chains were all read from a single sample in a study of regulatory T cells in long-lasting Graves disease. Construction of TCR beta libraries relied on iRepertoire HTBI primers and on Arm-PCR targeting CDR3 regions. In TCRdb, the multiplex PCR reads were re-called with MiXCR into one record per CDR3 protein. Among about 470,000 distinct CDR3 sequences listed, 20% to 25% were seen once. The time point is: persistent/refractory GD, antithyroid drugs over 5 years with positive TRAb. PBMC-derived RNA was used for the TCR library. Sequencing was performed on peripheral blood mononuclear cells (PBMCs), taken when the disease was refractory, from a patient treated with antithyroid drugs. The receptors shown here come from a female donor with Graves disease.

The V call is TRBV12-3 or TRBV12-4, the J call TRBJ1-5, with TRBD1 matching over 10 bases. This CDR3 contains 16 residues. Trimming removed 3 bases from V and 4 bases from J; junction bases left unmatched: 6. CDR3 sequence (DNA): TGTGCCAGCAGTTTTGGGACAGGGGCGACGAATCAGCCCCAGCATTTT. It translates to CASSFGTGATNQPQHF.

The chain is built from TRBV9 and TRBJ2-7; TRBD1 aligns across 10 bases. The CDR3 is 16 amino acids. Per the germline V gene, CDR1 is SGDLS and CDR2 is YYNGEE. Germline trimming cut 0 bases from V and 7 bases from J; bases unmatched to any gene: 10. This chain's CDR3 is CASSVARDRGDNEQYF. The CDR3 nucleotides are TGTGCCAGCAGCGTAGCCAGGGACAGGGGCGACAATGAGCAGTACTTC.

This clonotype was recorded many times. The chain uses TRBV2 and TRBJ1-5, with D possibly TRBD1 on 6 matching bases. V lost 6 bases to trimming and J lost 2 bases, with 14 bases between them. CDR1 and CDR2 (germline): SNHLY, FYNNEI. CDR3 size: 15 residues. The CDR3 region has the DNA TGTGCCAGCAGAAAAGAAGGACAGCGCAATCAGCCCCAGCATTTT. This encodes CASRKEGQRNQPQHF.

With regard to this clonotype: Just one base apart from a much larger clone, this may be a read error. The J gene is TRBJ1-2, the V gene TRBV7-9; a weak D match, TRBD1 (5 bases). CDR3 length: 12 amino acids. Trimming took 6 bases from V and 4 from J, leaving 9 bases between them. Germline V gives CDR1 SEHNR, CDR2 FQNEAQ (reference sequence). The CDR3 DNA reads TGTGCCAGCAGGCCCGACAGCTATGGCTACACCTTC. The encoded protein is CASRPDSYGYTF.

This clonotype came up a few times. This chain links TRBV19 with TRBJ2-7; 10 nucleotides agree with TRBD1. This CDR3 region has 14 residues. Germline V CDR1 and CDR2: LNHDA, SQIVND (reference sequence). V lost 10 bases to trimming and J lost 3 bases; unmatched junction nucleotides: 9. CDR3 in DNA: TGTGCCACTGCCCGGGACAGGGGTGTCTACGAGCAGTACTTC. Translated: CATARDRGVYEQYF.

The gene calls are TRBV2 and TRBJ1-2; D remains ambiguous. The CDR3 contains 14 residues. CDR1 and CDR2 (germline): SNHLY, FYNNEI. V lost 8 bases, J lost 2 bases, and 15 bases lay in between. The CDR3 DNA reads as TGTGCCAGCCGGGATACGGCAGCGAACTATGGCTACACCTTC. It yields the protein CASRDTAANYGYTF.

This clonotype was detected a few times. The CDR3 DNA sequence: TGCAGTGCTAGAGAACCCCCGGGGGAGAACTATGGCTACACCTTC. Amino acids: CSAREPPGENYGYTF. The genes are TRBV20-1 and TRBJ1-2; D may be TRBD1 (5 bases). The CDR3 covers 15 residues. Per germline, CDR1 DFQATT and CDR2 SNEGSKA (reference sequence). Trimming removed 0 bases at V and 2 bases at J, with 13 bases between.

This clonotype was observed a handful of times. This chain uses TRBV6-5 with TRBJ1-1; D perhaps matches TRBD1 (5 bases). From germline, CDR1 is MNHEY and CDR2 SVGAGI. This CDR3 region has 15 residues. The V and J ends lost 3 bases and 6 bases respectively, with 17 bases between them. The CDR3 is CASSYRWQGLPEAFF. CDR3 coding DNA: TGTGCCAGCAGTTATCGGTGGCAGGGCCTCCCTGAAGCTTTCTTT.

This clonotype came up many times. The V gene is TRBV15, the J gene TRBJ1-6; tentatively, D is TRBD1 (6 bases). Germline CDR1 is LNHNV and CDR2 is YYDKDF (reference sequence). The CDR3 has 13 amino acids. Trimming pared 7 bases from V and 5 bases from J, leaving 9 bases between. The CDR3 protein is CATNRAHNSPLHF. The CDR3 DNA sequence: TGTGCCACCAACAGGGCTCATAATTCACCCCTCCACTTT.

The table lists this clonotype with a few counts. The J gene is TRBJ1-3, the V gene TRBV7-2; 7 bases match TRBD1. V lost 2 bases and J lost 2; bases outside the gene matches: 3. Per the germline V gene, CDR1 is SGHTA and CDR2 is FQGNSA. The CDR3 runs 15 residues. The CDR3 DNA follows: TGTGCCAGCAGCTTATTAGGGGGCCCTGGAAACACCATATATTTT. It is translated as CASSLLGGPGNTIYF.

This clonotype turned up a few times. V is TRBV25-1 and J is TRBJ1-4; D unresolved. This CDR3 is 14 amino acids long. V lost 2 bases to trimming and J lost 8 bases, with 12 bases between them. Germline V gives CDR1 MGHDK, CDR2 SYGVNS. This chain's CDR3 is CASSEGLAGEKLFF. The DNA for the CDR3 is TGTGCCAGCAGTGAAGGTTTGGCGGGGGAAAAACTGTTTTTT. Looking up the rest from reference TRBV25-1 and TRBJ1-4 gives the full variable domain: EADIYQTPRYLVIGTGKKITLECSQTMGHDKMYWYQQDPGMELHLIHYSYGVNSTEKGDLSSESTVSRIRTEHFPLTLESARPSHTSQYLCASSEGLAGEKLFFGSGTQLSVL.

This clonotype came up many times. The CDR3 is CASSYEGAGGETQYF. As DNA, the CDR3 is TGTGCCAGCAGTTACGAGGGAGCGGGAGGTGAGACCCAGTACTTC. The gene calls are TRBV6-5 and TRBJ2-5; TRBD2 aligns across 9 bases. The CDR3 is 15 amino acids. Germline V gene lookup returns CDR1 MNHEY and CDR2 SVGAGI. Losses at the gene ends were 2 bases for V and 5 bases for J; bases not matched to a gene: 6.

This clonotype was seen a handful of times. The genes are TRBV10-3 and TRBJ2-2; the match to TRBD2 covers 8 bases. CDR3 length: 16 residues. Germline CDR1 is ENHRY and CDR2 is SYGVKD. Losses at the gene ends were 10 bases for V and 7 bases for J; bases not matched to a gene: 17. CDR3 protein: CATLDLAGIQDGELFF. The CDR3 coding sequence is TGTGCCACCTTGGACTTAGCGGGGATCCAAGACGGGGAGCTGTTTTTT.

Remarks on this clonotype: A much larger clone lies a single base off, so this may be a read error. The chain links TRBV2 to TRBJ2-2, with TRBD1 identical over 9 bases. CDR1 is SNHLY and CDR2 is FYNNEI in the germline V gene. The CDR3 consists of 14 residues. The CDR3 here is CAIAGTGNTGEQFF. The CDR3 coding sequence is TGTGCCATCGCCGGGACAGGGAACACCGGGGAGCAGTTTTTT.

V usage is TRBV20-1 and J usage is TRBJ1-2; 8 nucleotides line up with TRBD1. V lost 5 bases, J lost 2 bases, and 4 bases stayed unmatched. The germline gives CDR1 DFQATT, CDR2 SNEGSKA (reference sequence). CDR3 length: 13 residues. In nucleotides, the CDR3 is TGCAGTGCTGTCAGGACAGGGAACTATGGCTACACCTTC. It yields the protein CSAVRTGNYGYTF.

This clonotype was seen at least ten times. The V call is TRBV20-1, the J call TRBJ2-5; D may be TRBD2 (6 bases). V was shortened by 3 bases and J by 2 bases, with 16 bases between the two germline ends. CDR3 length: 15 residues. Germline V gives CDR1 DFQATT, CDR2 SNEGSKA (reference sequence). As DNA, the CDR3 is TGCAGTGCTAGTCCTGGGGCGAGCGGGCAAGAGACCCAGTACTTC. Translated, it gives CSASPGASGQETQYF.

This clonotype was counted between two and nine times. The chain is built from TRBV6-1 and TRBJ1-1, with D possibly matching TRBD1 (5 bases). Germline CDR1 reads MNHNS; CDR2 reads SASEGT. The germline V and J ends were trimmed by 8 bases and 10 bases, with 17 bases remaining between them. CDR3 length: 12 amino acids. This CDR3 is CASSGGVPLAFF. The CDR3 DNA reads TGTGCCAGCTCCGGGGGGGTTCCTTTAGCTTTCTTT.

This clonotype was found many times. The chain recombines TRBV7-2 with TRBJ2-5, with D possibly being TRBD1 (6 bases). This CDR3 is built from 14 residues. Germline values: CDR1 SGHTA, CDR2 FQGNSA. V was shortened by 2 bases and J by 4 bases, with 11 bases between the two germline ends. The CDR3 loop is CASSLTRGGETQYF. DNA for the CDR3: TGTGCCAGCAGCTTAACCAGGGGTGGAGAGACCCAGTACTTC.

The sample holds many counts of this clonotype. The gene calls are TRBV28 and TRBJ2-7; TRBD1 matches 11 bases. The CDR3 runs to 16 residues. Germline CDR1 is MDHEN and CDR2 is SYDVKM. Unmatched junction bases numbered 8, after V lost 5 bases and J lost 2 bases. CDR3 sequence (DNA): TGTGCCAGCAGTCTGCCCGGGGGACAGGGGGCCTACGAGCAGTACTTC. It specifies CASSLPGGQGAYEQYF.

V and J are TRBV13 and TRBJ2-1, with 9 nucleotides matching TRBD2. The CDR3 length is 16 residues. Germline values: CDR1 PRHDT, CDR2 FYEKMQ (reference sequence). J gave up 6 bases and V 4 bases, and 10 bases lay outside the gene matches. The CDR3 loop reads CASSSSTSGLANEQFF. The CDR3 coding sequence is TGTGCCAGCAGCTCCTCTACTAGCGGGCTAGCCAATGAGCAGTTCTTC.

As for this clonotype: This may stem from a read error, because a much larger clone lies one nucleotide away. The rearrangement uses TRBV28 and TRBJ1-1, with 7 bases that match TRBD1. CDR1 MDHEN and CDR2 SYDVKM come from the germline V gene. V lost 6 bases to trimming and J lost 2 bases; unmatched junction nucleotides: 9. This CDR3 region has 15 residues. This chain's CDR3 is CASRGPGQPNTEAFF. DNA of the CDR3: TGTGCCAGCAGAGGTCCGGGACAGCCAAACACTGAAGCTTTCTTT.

The genes are TRBV7-9 and TRBJ2-1; TRBD2 agrees at 8 bases. The germline CDR1 and CDR2 sequences are SEHNR and FQNEAQ (reference sequence). The V segment lost 6 bases and the J segment 2 bases; nucleotides outside the gene matches: 3. The CDR3 contains 14 residues. DNA of the CDR3: TGTGCCAGCAGTACTAGCGGTACCTACAATGAGCAGTTCTTC. This codes for CASSTSGTYNEQFF.

This clonotype was seen more than once but under ten times. The chain carries TRBV20-1 and TRBJ2-5, with TRBD1 as a possible D gene (6 bases). The CDR3 contains 14 residues. Trimming cost V 4 bases and J 6 bases, with 18 bases left between them. Per the germline V gene, CDR1 is DFQATT and CDR2 is SNEGSKA (reference sequence). CDR3: CSAKDSGTLQTQYF. For the CDR3, the DNA is TGCAGTGCTAAGGACAGTGGAACGTTACAGACCCAGTACTTC.

The chain recombines TRBV5-6 with TRBJ1-6; D is ambiguous. V was shortened by 5 bases and J by 1 base, with 19 bases between the two germline ends. From germline, CDR1 is SGHDT and CDR2 YYEEEE. There are 18 residues in the CDR3. The CDR3 DNA sequence: TGTGCCAGCAGGGAAGGACCCCTGGATCGGTCCTATAATTCACCCCTCCACTTT. Translation: CASREGPLDRSYNSPLHF.

This clonotype was detected ten times or more. The chain couples TRBV6-1 to TRBJ1-2; 8 positions agree with TRBD1. The trim removed 7 bases at V and 0 bases at J, leaving 7 bases unmatched. Germline lookup yields CDR1 MNHNS and CDR2 SASEGT. The CDR3 is made up of 15 amino acids. The DNA for the CDR3 is TGTGCCAGCACTCGCGGACAGGGAGCTAACTATGGCTACACCTTC. Translated: CASTRGQGANYGYTF.

There are a few counts of this clonotype. The V call is TRBV13, the J call TRBJ1-2, with 9 nucleotides matching TRBD1. The CDR3 is 19 residues long. Germline V gene lookup returns CDR1 PRHDT and CDR2 FYEKMQ (reference sequence). J was trimmed by 1 base and V by 1 base; bases with no gene match: 13. The CDR3 sequence: CASSLVSFGRTGDNYGYTF. CDR3 DNA: TGTGCCAGCAGCTTAGTATCGTTCGGTAGGACAGGGGATAACTATGGCTACACCTTC.

This clonotype was seen only a few times. Relative to the germline gene, one junction end is altered; a read error may explain this. The V call is TRBV10-3, the J call TRBJ2-5, with D tentatively TRBD1 (6 bases). The tail of the sequence fits TRBJ2-1 better, so the J call may be wrong. Germline V gene lookup returns CDR1 ENHRY and CDR2 SYGVKD. The CDR3 is made up of 15 amino acids. CDR3 nucleotide sequence: TGTGCCATCAAAGCGACTGAGGGCCGGGACAACGAGCAGTTCTTC. Protein sequence: CAIKATEGRDNEQFF.

The sample holds many counts of this clonotype. The V call is TRBV12-3 or TRBV12-4, the J call TRBJ1-1; D unresolved. The CDR3 has 12 amino acids. Trimming stripped 7 bases from V and 1 base from J, with 7 bases between. In DNA form, the CDR3 reads TGTGCCAGCATCCTGGGGAACACTGAAGCTTTCTTT. It encodes CASILGNTEAFF.

This clonotype occurred many times. Mismatch with germline at one junction end may stem from a read error. The chain recombines TRBV19 with TRBJ1-5; 7 bases agree with TRBD1. The CDR3 runs to 15 residues. The germline gives CDR1 LNHDA, CDR2 SQIVND (reference sequence). This CDR3 reads CASSIDRDSNQPQHF. CDR3 DNA: TGTGCCAGTAGCATAGACAGGGATAGCAATCAGCCCCAGCATTTT.

This clonotype was seen a handful of times. The J gene is TRBJ2-7, the V gene TRBV11-3, with 8 bases lining up with TRBD2. V shed 1 base, J shed 3 bases, and the junction held 8 bases outside the gene matches. The length of the CDR3 is 16 residues. Germline CDR1 and CDR2: SGHNT and YENEEA. CDR3 protein: CASSLATISGDYEQYF. The CDR3 bases are TGTGCCAGCAGCTTAGCTACCATTAGCGGGGACTACGAGCAGTACTTC.

The sample holds a few counts of this clonotype. The rearrangement uses TRBV5-1 and TRBJ1-1, with 9 bases fitting TRBD1. With V trimmed by 0 bases and J by 1 base, 13 bases remained unmatched. The V gene's germline CDR1 is SGHRS and CDR2 YFSETQ. CDR3 length: 19 amino acids. CDR3 loop: CASSLGLTGGAGGNTEAFF. The DNA for the CDR3 is TGCGCCAGCAGCTTGGGACTGACAGGGGGAGCCGGGGGGAACACTGAAGCTTTCTTT.